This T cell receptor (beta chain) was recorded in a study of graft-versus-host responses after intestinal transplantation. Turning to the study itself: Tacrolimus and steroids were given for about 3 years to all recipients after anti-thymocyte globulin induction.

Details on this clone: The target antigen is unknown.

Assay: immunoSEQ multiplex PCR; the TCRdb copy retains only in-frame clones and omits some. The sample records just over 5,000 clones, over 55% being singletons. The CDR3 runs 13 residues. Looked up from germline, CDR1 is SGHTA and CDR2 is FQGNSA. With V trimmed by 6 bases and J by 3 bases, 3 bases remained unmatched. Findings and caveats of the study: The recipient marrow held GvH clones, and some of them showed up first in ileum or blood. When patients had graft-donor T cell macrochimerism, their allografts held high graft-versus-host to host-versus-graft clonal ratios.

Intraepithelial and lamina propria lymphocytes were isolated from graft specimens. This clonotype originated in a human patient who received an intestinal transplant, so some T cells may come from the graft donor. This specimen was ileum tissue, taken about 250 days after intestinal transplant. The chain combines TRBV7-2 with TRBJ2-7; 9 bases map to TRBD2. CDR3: CASSPSGVYEQYF. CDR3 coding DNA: TGTGCCAGCAGTCCTAGCGGGGTCTACGAGCAGTACTTC.